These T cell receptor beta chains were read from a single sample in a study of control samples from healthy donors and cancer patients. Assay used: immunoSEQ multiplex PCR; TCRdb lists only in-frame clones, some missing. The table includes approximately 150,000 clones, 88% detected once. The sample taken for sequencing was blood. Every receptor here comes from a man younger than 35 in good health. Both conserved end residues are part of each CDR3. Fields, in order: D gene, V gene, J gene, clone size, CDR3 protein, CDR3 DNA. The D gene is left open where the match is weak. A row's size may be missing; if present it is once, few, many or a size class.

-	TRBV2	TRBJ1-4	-	CASRRGQSNEKLFF	TGTGCCAGCAGGCGCGGACAGTCTAATGAAAAACTGTTTTTT
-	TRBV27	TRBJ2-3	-	CASSPTNGRDTQYF	TGTGCCAGCAGTCCGACCAACGGAAGAGATACGCAGTATTTT
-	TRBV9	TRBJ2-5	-	CASSVAPGEETQYF	TGTGCCAGCAGCGTAGCTCCGGGGGAAGAGACCCAGTACTTC
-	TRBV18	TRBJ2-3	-	CASSPLMGTQYF	TGTGCCAGCTCACCATTGATGGGTACGCAGTATTTT
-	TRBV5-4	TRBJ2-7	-	CASSLRDGSSYEQYF	TGTGCCAGCAGCTTGCGGGACGGAAGCTCCTACGAGCAGTACTTC
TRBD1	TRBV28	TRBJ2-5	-	CASSLRGLGETQYF	TGTGCCAGCAGCCTCAGGGGGTTAGGGGAGACCCAGTACTTC
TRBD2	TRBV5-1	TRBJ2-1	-	CASSLRAGGSSYNEQFF	TGCGCCAGCAGCTTGAGGGCGGGGGGGAGCTCCTACAATGAGCAGTTCTTC
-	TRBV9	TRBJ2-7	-	CASSVAQGPYEQYF	TGTGCCAGCAGCGTAGCCCAGGGCCCCTACGAGCAGTACTTC
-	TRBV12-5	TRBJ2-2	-	CASGNVTGELFF	TGTGCTAGTGGGAACGTCACCGGGGAGCTGTTTTTT
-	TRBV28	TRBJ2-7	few	CASSLLSGTEQYF	TGTGCCAGCAGTTTACTCTCAGGGACCGAGCAGTACTTC
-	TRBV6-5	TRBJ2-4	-	CASSRSTRNIQYF	TGTGCCAGCAGTCGGAGTACACGGAACATTCAGTACTTC
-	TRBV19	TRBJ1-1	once	CASSIDIGQDTEAFF	TGTGCCAGTAGTATAGATATAGGGCAGGACACTGAAGCTTTCTTT
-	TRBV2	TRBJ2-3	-	CASGGPFTDTQYF	TGTGCCAGCGGGGGACCTTTCACAGATACGCAGTATTTT
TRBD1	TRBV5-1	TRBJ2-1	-	CASSPGTGGGNEQFF	TGCGCCAGCAGCCCCGGGACAGGGGGTGGGAATGAGCAGTTCTTC
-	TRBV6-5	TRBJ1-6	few	CASSYSGTANSPLHF	TGTGCCAGCAGTTACTCCGGGACGGCAAATTCACCCCTCCACTTT
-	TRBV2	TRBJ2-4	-	CASSAKNIQYF	TGTGCCAGCTCGGCCAAAAACATTCAGTACTTC
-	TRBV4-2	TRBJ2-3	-	CASSQEIGAGGTDTQYF	TGTGCCAGCAGCCAAGAAATCGGAGCGGGCGGCACAGATACGCAGTATTTT
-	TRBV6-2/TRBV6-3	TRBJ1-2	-	CASSIQAGYGYTF	TGTGCCAGCAGTATCCAGGCGGGCTATGGCTACACCTTC
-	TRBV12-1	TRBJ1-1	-	CASSFDLEGSNGTEAFF	TGTGCCAGCAGCTTTGATCTGGAGGGGTCAAATGGCACTGAAGCTTTCTTT
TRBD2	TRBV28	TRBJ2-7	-	CASSFETSGAGQYF	TGTGCCAGCAGTTTCGAGACTAGCGGGGCAGGGCAGTACTTC
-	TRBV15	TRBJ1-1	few	CATSWGRPMNTEAFF	TGTGCCACCAGCTGGGGACGGCCCATGAACACTGAAGCTTTCTTT
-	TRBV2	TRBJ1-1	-	CASSKQGLYTEAFF	TGTGCCAGCAGCAAACAGGGTTTATACACTGAAGCTTTCTTT
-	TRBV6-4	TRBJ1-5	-	CASNLRQPYSNQPQHF	TGTGCCAGCAACCTAAGACAACCCTATAGCAATCAGCCCCAGCATTTT
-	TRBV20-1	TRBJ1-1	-	CSAGVWLGAFF	TGCAGTGCTGGGGTCTGGTTAGGCGCTTTCTTT
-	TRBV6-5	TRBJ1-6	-	CASSRGWRNSPLHF	TGTGCCAGCAGCCGGGGGTGGAGGAATTCACCCCTCCACTTT
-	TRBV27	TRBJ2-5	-	CASSLSAPDQTQYF	TGTGCCAGCAGTTTATCTGCCCCTGACCAGACCCAGTACTTC
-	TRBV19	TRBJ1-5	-	CASSPEGSRSNQPQHF	TGTGCCAGTAGTCCGGAGGGGTCTAGAAGCAATCAGCCCCAGCATTTT
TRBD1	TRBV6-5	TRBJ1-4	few	CASSFRQGITEKLFF	TGTGCCAGCAGCTTCCGACAGGGGATTACTGAAAAACTGTTTTTT
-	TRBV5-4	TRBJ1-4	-	CASSLGPDEKLFF	TGTGCCAGCAGCTTGGGTCCAGATGAAAAACTGTTTTTT
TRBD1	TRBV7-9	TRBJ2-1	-	CASSSPGQGARNEQFF	TGTGCCAGCAGCTCCCCGGGACAGGGGGCGCGGAATGAGCAGTTCTTC
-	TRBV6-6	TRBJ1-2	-	CASTKNYGYTF	TGTGCCAGCACCAAGAACTATGGCTACACCTTC
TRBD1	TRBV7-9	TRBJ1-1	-	CASSLGGQGSEAFF	TGTGCCAGCAGCTTAGGGGGACAGGGTTCTGAAGCTTTCTTT
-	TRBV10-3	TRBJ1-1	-	CATSGRDGTEAFF	TGTGCCACTTCCGGGAGAGACGGCACTGAAGCTTTCTTT